The 30 T cell receptor beta chains listed next were all sequenced from one sample in a study of T cell responses to AZD1222 COVID-19 vaccine. The protocol was immunoSEQ multiplex PCR, while the TCRdb copy is restricted to in-frame clones and leaves out a portion. In the table there are 120,000 or so clones, roughly 88% of which are singletons. Sequencing used peripheral blood, obtained on day 0 of MenACWY control vaccination. Source of these receptors: an adult in good health.

The chain combines TRBV6-5 with TRBJ2-7; TRBD2 agrees at 7 bases. Trimming at V came to 9 bases and at J to 3 bases, leaving 8 bases not matched to a gene. Germline CDR1 is MNHEY and CDR2 is SVGAGI. There are 13 residues in the CDR3. CDR3: CASSRAGDYEQYF. CDR3 nucleotide sequence: TGTGCCAGTAGCAGGGCGGGGGACTACGAGCAGTACTTC.

The CDR3 reads CASSFGLAGEQFF. CDR3 nucleotides: TGTGCCAGCAGTTTCGGGCTAGCGGGAGAGCAGTTCTTC. V usage is TRBV28 and J usage is TRBJ2-1; the match to TRBD2 covers 9 bases. Germline-derived CDR1 and CDR2 are MDHEN and SYDVKM. The CDR3 spans 13 residues. Trimming cost V 3 bases and J 10 bases; bases outside gene matches: 4.

J is TRBJ1-4 and V is TRBV5-1; D is perhaps TRBD1 (5 bases). V was cut by 3 bases and J by 5 bases, with 11 bases left in between. This CDR3 comprises 14 residues. Germline V gives CDR1 SGHRS, CDR2 YFSETQ. The CDR3 protein is CASSYMGTNEKLFF. The CDR3 DNA is TGCGCCAGCAGCTATATGGGGACGAATGAAAAACTGTTTTTT. Full variable domain (rest looked up from reference TRBV5-1 and TRBJ1-4): KAGVTQTPRYLIKTRGQQVTLSCSPISGHRSVSWYQQTPGQGLQFLFEYFSETQRNKGNFPGRFSGRQFSNSRSEMNVSTLELGDSALYLCASSYMGTNEKLFFGSGTQLSVL.

This chain connects TRBV6-5 to TRBJ1-1; the D gene is possibly TRBD1 (5 bases). Trimming cost V 4 bases and J 5 bases, with 17 bases left between them. Germline CDR1 is MNHEY and CDR2 is SVGAGI. The length of the CDR3 is 15 residues. Here the CDR3 reads CASSWGTAKGTEAFF. CDR3 sequence (DNA): TGTGCCAGCAGTTGGGGGACGGCAAAGGGGACTGAAGCTTTCTTT.

The V and J genes are TRBV2 and TRBJ2-7; 9 nucleotides line up with TRBD1. The CDR3 length is 15 residues. The germline V gene encodes CDR1 SNHLY and CDR2 FYNNEI. V gave up 6 bases and J gave up 0 bases; unmatched junction bases: 6. This chain's CDR3 is CASRADRGSSYEQYF. The DNA of the CDR3 is TGTGCCAGCAGAGCTGACAGGGGGTCCTCCTACGAGCAGTACTTC.

This clone was detected only once. The V and J genes are TRBV19 and TRBJ1-2; TRBD1 is a possible D gene (6 bases). V was shortened by 8 bases and J by 3 bases, with 13 bases between the two germline ends. There are 13 residues in the CDR3. The germline gives CDR1 LNHDA, CDR2 SQIVND (reference sequence). The CDR3 sequence: CASATSGDYGYTF. Here the CDR3 DNA reads TGTGCCAGTGCCACATCAGGGGACTATGGCTACACCTTC. The variable domain in full, with the rest retrieved from reference TRBV19 and TRBJ1-2, is DGGITQSPKYLFRKEGQNVTLSCEQNLNHDAMYWYRQDPGQGLRLIYYSQIVNDFQKGDIAEGYSVSREKKESFPLTVTSAQKNPTAFYLCASATSGDYGYTFGSGTRLTVV.

The rearrangement uses TRBV24-1 and TRBJ2-3; D is uncertain. Deletions cut 9 bases from V and 2 bases from J, with 11 bases between. The germline CDR1 and CDR2 sequences are KGHDR and SFDVKD. There are 13 residues in the CDR3. The CDR3 bases are TGTGCCACCGCTCCCCGATACACAGATACGCAGTATTTT. This sequence encodes CATAPRYTDTQYF.

The gene calls are TRBV5-1 and TRBJ2-7; 15 positions match TRBD2. J lost 2 bases, V lost 4 bases, and 7 bases had no gene match. The CDR3 loop spans 17 amino acids. In germline, CDR1 is SGHRS, CDR2 YFSETQ. The CDR3 spells CASSPGLAGGPPYEQYF. The CDR3 DNA reads as TGCGCCAGCAGCCCCGGACTAGCGGGAGGGCCCCCCTACGAGCAGTACTTC.

CDR3 loop: CASSRPGGSETQYF. The CDR3 DNA sequence: TGCGCCAGCAGCAGACCTGGGGGGTCAGAGACCCAGTACTTC. This chain joins TRBV5-1 and TRBJ2-5, with D perhaps matching TRBD2 (6 bases). The V end lost 4 bases, the J end lost 4 bases, and 14 bases lay between the germline ends. In germline, CDR1 is SGHRS, CDR2 YFSETQ. CDR3 size: 14 residues.

The chain joins TRBV11-1 to TRBJ2-2; unclear D gene. Germline V lookup: CDR1 SGHAT, CDR2 FQDESV (reference sequence). The CDR3 loop spans 13 amino acids. V dropped 6 bases and J dropped 6 bases, with 11 bases sitting between them. The CDR3, as DNA: TGTGCCAGCAGACTCCCAGTCGCCGGGGAGCTGTTTTTT. Translating it yields CASRLPVAGELFF.

This rearrangement joins TRBV9 to TRBJ2-7, with 8 bases matching TRBD1. Germline lookup yields CDR1 SGDLS and CDR2 YYNGEE. V dropped 0 bases and J dropped 4; count of bases not matched to a gene: 6. The CDR3 extends over 15 amino acids. The CDR3 nucleotides read TGTGCCAGCAGCGTAGCAGGGGGCGGCCTTTACGAGCAGTACTTC. Translating gives CASSVAGGGLYEQYF.

This rearrangement joins TRBV11-2 to TRBJ2-7; 14 bases match TRBD2. After removal of 4 bases from V and 3 bases from J, the junction contained 11 bases not matched to a gene. Germline lookup yields CDR1 SGHAT and CDR2 FQNNGV. This CDR3 contains 18 residues. CDR3 region: CASSWTSGRPYLIYEQYF. In DNA, the CDR3 is TGTGCCAGCAGCTGGACTAGCGGGAGGCCCTACTTAATCTACGAGCAGTACTTC.

Comments on this clone: In the same sample, other DNA sequences code for this CDR3. V gene TRBV29-1 combines with J gene TRBJ2-1, with D hard to call. Germline V CDR1 and CDR2: SQVTM, ANQGSEA. Trimming took 2 bases from V and 9 from J, leaving 5 bases between them. This CDR3 is 10 amino acids long. The CDR3 nucleotides are TGCAGCGTTGAACGGGCTGAGCAGTTCTTC. Its protein is CSVERAEQFF.

V gene TRBV9 combines with J gene TRBJ2-1, with 7 bases lining up with TRBD1. V lost 5 bases to trimming and J lost 3 bases; unmatched junction nucleotides: 8. Germline CDR1 and CDR2: SGDLS and YYNGEE. This CDR3 spans 15 amino acids. The DNA for the CDR3 is TGTGCCAGCAGTCGGACAGGATCCTACTACAATGAGCAGTTCTTC. This sequence encodes CASSRTGSYYNEQFF.

The chain has TRBV3-1 (or the pseudogene TRBV3-2) and TRBJ1-1, with D possibly being TRBD1 (6 bases). The V end was cut by 6 bases, the J end by 4 bases, with 12 bases between. The CDR3 is 13 residues long. Germline V gene data show CDR1 as LGHDT and CDR2 as YNNKEL (reference sequence). The CDR3 loop reads CASSQNRVTEAFF. CDR3 in DNA: TGTGCCAGCAGTCAGAACAGGGTCACTGAAGCTTTCTTT.

This chain connects TRBV28 to TRBJ2-1; 8 nucleotides align to TRBD2. V was clipped by 5 bases and J by 8 bases; unmatched bases: 11. Looked up from germline, CDR1 is MDHEN and CDR2 is SYDVKM. The CDR3 has 15 amino acids. Written as DNA, the CDR3 is TGTGCCAGCAGTCCCAGGGGTAGCGGGAACGATGAGCAGTTCTTC. As protein: CASSPRGSGNDEQFF.

Only one count was recorded for this clone. V is TRBV18 and J is TRBJ1-3; TRBD1 is a possible D gene (5 bases). The germline gives CDR1 KGHSH, CDR2 LQKENI. The V and J ends lost 2 bases and 2 bases respectively, with 7 bases between them. This CDR3 spans 14 amino acids. CDR3 region: CASSPGGAGNTIYF. For the CDR3, the DNA is TGTGCCAGCTCACCAGGAGGGGCTGGAAACACCATATATTTT.

The chain recombines TRBV12-3 or TRBV12-4 with TRBJ1-2, with TRBD1 as a possible D gene (5 bases). The CDR3 spans 12 residues. Trimming pared 7 bases from V and 6 bases from J, leaving 12 bases between. CDR3 DNA sequence: TGTGCCAGCACCCAATGGGGGGATGGCTACACCTTC. Translated: CASTQWGDGYTF.

V gene TRBV19 combines with J gene TRBJ2-1; D not resolved. Germline-derived CDR1 and CDR2 are LNHDA and SQIVND (reference sequence). Trimming removed 7 bases at V and 10 bases at J, with 20 bases between. The CDR3 spans 14 residues. Here the CDR3 reads CASISRQPLLEQFF. The CDR3 DNA reads TGTGCCAGTATCTCCCGGCAGCCTTTATTGGAGCAGTTCTTC.

The chain joins TRBV4-1 to TRBJ2-6; the match to TRBD1 covers 9 bases. The J segment lost 1 base and the V segment lost 2 bases, leaving 3 bases of the junction unmatched. Per germline, CDR1 MGHRA and CDR2 YSYEKL. The CDR3 spans 17 residues. Here the CDR3 DNA reads TGCGCCAGCAGCCAATCCGGGACAGGGTCTGGGGCCAACGTCCTGACTTTC. The encoded protein is CASSQSGTGSGANVLTF.

The J gene is TRBJ2-7, the V gene TRBV5-4, with D unresolved. The germline V and J ends were trimmed by 2 bases and 3 bases, with 6 bases remaining between them. Germline V CDR1 and CDR2: SGHNT, YYREEE (reference sequence). The CDR3 is 12 amino acids. This CDR3 is CASSFDGYEQYF. CDR3 in DNA: TGTGCCAGCAGCTTTGACGGCTACGAGCAGTACTTC. The full variable domain, completed using reference TRBV5-4 and TRBJ2-7, is ETGVTQSPTHLIKTRGQQVTLRCSSQSGHNTVSWYQQALGQGPQFIFQYYREEENGRGNFPPRFSGLQFPNYSSELNVNALELDDSALYLCASSFDGYEQYFGPGTRLTVT.

V and J are TRBV28 and TRBJ1-6; a weak D match, TRBD1 (5 bases). The germline gives CDR1 MDHEN, CDR2 SYDVKM. V was clipped by 6 bases and J by 8 bases, with 17 bases between them. This CDR3 has 15 residues. CDR3 DNA: TGTGCCAGCAGCTACCTGGCAGGGAAATATTCACCCCTCCACTTT. It yields the protein CASSYLAGKYSPLHF.

V is TRBV5-1 and J is TRBJ1-1; TRBD1 matches 7 bases. Germline V gene lookup returns CDR1 SGHRS and CDR2 YFSETQ. This CDR3 spans 14 amino acids. Losses at the gene ends were 4 bases for V and 1 base for J; bases not matched to a gene: 4. CDR3 nucleotides: TGCGCCAGCAGCGCACGACAGGGGAACACTGAAGCTTTCTTT. It specifies CASSARQGNTEAFF.

This clone showed up just once. The chain combines TRBV28 with TRBJ1-2, with 7 positions matching TRBD1. From germline, CDR1 is MDHEN and CDR2 SYDVKM. This CDR3 is 15 amino acids long. Losses at the gene ends were 7 bases for V and 3 bases for J; bases not matched to a gene: 11. In DNA form, the CDR3 reads TGTGCCAGCACCACCGGGACAGTGTGGCACTATGGCTACACCTTC. This gives the protein CASTTGTVWHYGYTF.

The chain carries TRBV2 and TRBJ2-1; D remains ambiguous. CDR1 and CDR2 (germline): SNHLY, FYNNEI. Trimming pared 7 bases from V and 12 bases from J, leaving 19 bases between. The CDR3 is 13 residues long. CDR3 in amino acids: CASIGTVTPLQFF. The CDR3 DNA reads as TGTGCCAGCATCGGAACAGTGACACCACTGCAGTTCTTC. The full variable domain, its missing parts supplied by reference TRBV2 and TRBJ2-1, is EPEVTQTPSHQVTQMGQEVILRCVPISNHLYFYWYRQILGQKVEFLVSFYNNEISEKSEIFDDQFSVERPDGSNFTLKIRSTKLEDSAMYFCASIGTVTPLQFFGPGTRLTVL.

The chain has TRBV12-3 or TRBV12-4 and TRBJ1-1, with TRBD1 identical over 7 bases. V trimming: 3 bases; J trimming: 5 bases; junction bases outside the gene matches: 3. The CDR3 consists of 13 residues. The CDR3 loop reads CASSLGRGTEAFF. DNA of the CDR3: TGTGCCAGCAGTTTGGGCAGGGGGACTGAAGCTTTCTTT.

The chain uses TRBV19 and TRBJ1-2; 7 nucleotides agree with TRBD1. Germline CDR1 and CDR2: LNHDA and SQIVND (reference sequence). V was clipped by 5 bases and J by 2 bases; unmatched bases: 17. The CDR3 is 18 residues long. The CDR3 DNA sequence: TGTGCCAGTAGTCCAGACCCAAAGGGGGCAGCGTGGAACTATGGCTACACCTTC. Translating it yields CASSPDPKGAAWNYGYTF.

V and J are TRBV9 and TRBJ1-3; no definite D call. The V end was cut by 4 bases, the J end by 0 bases, with 11 bases between. Germline assignment: CDR1 SGDLS and CDR2 YYNGEE. The CDR3 is 15 amino acids. The CDR3 reads CASSPSPSSGNTIYF. The CDR3, as DNA: TGTGCCAGCAGCCCCAGTCCGAGCTCTGGAAACACCATATATTTT.

Note on this clone: A junction end diverges from the germline sequence, so it may reflect a read error. The rearrangement joins TRBV18 to TRBJ2-7; TRBD2 aligns across 8 bases. The CDR3 extends over 15 amino acids. Germline V CDR1 and CDR2: KGHSH, LQKENI. CDR3 residues: CASSPPGGGSYEQYF. CDR3 nucleotides: TGTGCCAGCTCCCCACCGGGGGGGGGCTCCTACGAGCAGTACTTC.

This sequence joins TRBV5-1 and TRBJ1-1, with unresolved D. The CDR3 is 14 amino acids. The germline CDR1 and CDR2 sequences are SGHRS and YFSETQ. Trimming shortened V by 0 bases and J by 1 base, and 7 bases separated the two germline ends. In nucleotides, the CDR3 is TGCGCCAGCAGCTTGGGACCTGGGAACACTGAAGCTTTCTTT. Its protein product is CASSLGPGNTEAFF.